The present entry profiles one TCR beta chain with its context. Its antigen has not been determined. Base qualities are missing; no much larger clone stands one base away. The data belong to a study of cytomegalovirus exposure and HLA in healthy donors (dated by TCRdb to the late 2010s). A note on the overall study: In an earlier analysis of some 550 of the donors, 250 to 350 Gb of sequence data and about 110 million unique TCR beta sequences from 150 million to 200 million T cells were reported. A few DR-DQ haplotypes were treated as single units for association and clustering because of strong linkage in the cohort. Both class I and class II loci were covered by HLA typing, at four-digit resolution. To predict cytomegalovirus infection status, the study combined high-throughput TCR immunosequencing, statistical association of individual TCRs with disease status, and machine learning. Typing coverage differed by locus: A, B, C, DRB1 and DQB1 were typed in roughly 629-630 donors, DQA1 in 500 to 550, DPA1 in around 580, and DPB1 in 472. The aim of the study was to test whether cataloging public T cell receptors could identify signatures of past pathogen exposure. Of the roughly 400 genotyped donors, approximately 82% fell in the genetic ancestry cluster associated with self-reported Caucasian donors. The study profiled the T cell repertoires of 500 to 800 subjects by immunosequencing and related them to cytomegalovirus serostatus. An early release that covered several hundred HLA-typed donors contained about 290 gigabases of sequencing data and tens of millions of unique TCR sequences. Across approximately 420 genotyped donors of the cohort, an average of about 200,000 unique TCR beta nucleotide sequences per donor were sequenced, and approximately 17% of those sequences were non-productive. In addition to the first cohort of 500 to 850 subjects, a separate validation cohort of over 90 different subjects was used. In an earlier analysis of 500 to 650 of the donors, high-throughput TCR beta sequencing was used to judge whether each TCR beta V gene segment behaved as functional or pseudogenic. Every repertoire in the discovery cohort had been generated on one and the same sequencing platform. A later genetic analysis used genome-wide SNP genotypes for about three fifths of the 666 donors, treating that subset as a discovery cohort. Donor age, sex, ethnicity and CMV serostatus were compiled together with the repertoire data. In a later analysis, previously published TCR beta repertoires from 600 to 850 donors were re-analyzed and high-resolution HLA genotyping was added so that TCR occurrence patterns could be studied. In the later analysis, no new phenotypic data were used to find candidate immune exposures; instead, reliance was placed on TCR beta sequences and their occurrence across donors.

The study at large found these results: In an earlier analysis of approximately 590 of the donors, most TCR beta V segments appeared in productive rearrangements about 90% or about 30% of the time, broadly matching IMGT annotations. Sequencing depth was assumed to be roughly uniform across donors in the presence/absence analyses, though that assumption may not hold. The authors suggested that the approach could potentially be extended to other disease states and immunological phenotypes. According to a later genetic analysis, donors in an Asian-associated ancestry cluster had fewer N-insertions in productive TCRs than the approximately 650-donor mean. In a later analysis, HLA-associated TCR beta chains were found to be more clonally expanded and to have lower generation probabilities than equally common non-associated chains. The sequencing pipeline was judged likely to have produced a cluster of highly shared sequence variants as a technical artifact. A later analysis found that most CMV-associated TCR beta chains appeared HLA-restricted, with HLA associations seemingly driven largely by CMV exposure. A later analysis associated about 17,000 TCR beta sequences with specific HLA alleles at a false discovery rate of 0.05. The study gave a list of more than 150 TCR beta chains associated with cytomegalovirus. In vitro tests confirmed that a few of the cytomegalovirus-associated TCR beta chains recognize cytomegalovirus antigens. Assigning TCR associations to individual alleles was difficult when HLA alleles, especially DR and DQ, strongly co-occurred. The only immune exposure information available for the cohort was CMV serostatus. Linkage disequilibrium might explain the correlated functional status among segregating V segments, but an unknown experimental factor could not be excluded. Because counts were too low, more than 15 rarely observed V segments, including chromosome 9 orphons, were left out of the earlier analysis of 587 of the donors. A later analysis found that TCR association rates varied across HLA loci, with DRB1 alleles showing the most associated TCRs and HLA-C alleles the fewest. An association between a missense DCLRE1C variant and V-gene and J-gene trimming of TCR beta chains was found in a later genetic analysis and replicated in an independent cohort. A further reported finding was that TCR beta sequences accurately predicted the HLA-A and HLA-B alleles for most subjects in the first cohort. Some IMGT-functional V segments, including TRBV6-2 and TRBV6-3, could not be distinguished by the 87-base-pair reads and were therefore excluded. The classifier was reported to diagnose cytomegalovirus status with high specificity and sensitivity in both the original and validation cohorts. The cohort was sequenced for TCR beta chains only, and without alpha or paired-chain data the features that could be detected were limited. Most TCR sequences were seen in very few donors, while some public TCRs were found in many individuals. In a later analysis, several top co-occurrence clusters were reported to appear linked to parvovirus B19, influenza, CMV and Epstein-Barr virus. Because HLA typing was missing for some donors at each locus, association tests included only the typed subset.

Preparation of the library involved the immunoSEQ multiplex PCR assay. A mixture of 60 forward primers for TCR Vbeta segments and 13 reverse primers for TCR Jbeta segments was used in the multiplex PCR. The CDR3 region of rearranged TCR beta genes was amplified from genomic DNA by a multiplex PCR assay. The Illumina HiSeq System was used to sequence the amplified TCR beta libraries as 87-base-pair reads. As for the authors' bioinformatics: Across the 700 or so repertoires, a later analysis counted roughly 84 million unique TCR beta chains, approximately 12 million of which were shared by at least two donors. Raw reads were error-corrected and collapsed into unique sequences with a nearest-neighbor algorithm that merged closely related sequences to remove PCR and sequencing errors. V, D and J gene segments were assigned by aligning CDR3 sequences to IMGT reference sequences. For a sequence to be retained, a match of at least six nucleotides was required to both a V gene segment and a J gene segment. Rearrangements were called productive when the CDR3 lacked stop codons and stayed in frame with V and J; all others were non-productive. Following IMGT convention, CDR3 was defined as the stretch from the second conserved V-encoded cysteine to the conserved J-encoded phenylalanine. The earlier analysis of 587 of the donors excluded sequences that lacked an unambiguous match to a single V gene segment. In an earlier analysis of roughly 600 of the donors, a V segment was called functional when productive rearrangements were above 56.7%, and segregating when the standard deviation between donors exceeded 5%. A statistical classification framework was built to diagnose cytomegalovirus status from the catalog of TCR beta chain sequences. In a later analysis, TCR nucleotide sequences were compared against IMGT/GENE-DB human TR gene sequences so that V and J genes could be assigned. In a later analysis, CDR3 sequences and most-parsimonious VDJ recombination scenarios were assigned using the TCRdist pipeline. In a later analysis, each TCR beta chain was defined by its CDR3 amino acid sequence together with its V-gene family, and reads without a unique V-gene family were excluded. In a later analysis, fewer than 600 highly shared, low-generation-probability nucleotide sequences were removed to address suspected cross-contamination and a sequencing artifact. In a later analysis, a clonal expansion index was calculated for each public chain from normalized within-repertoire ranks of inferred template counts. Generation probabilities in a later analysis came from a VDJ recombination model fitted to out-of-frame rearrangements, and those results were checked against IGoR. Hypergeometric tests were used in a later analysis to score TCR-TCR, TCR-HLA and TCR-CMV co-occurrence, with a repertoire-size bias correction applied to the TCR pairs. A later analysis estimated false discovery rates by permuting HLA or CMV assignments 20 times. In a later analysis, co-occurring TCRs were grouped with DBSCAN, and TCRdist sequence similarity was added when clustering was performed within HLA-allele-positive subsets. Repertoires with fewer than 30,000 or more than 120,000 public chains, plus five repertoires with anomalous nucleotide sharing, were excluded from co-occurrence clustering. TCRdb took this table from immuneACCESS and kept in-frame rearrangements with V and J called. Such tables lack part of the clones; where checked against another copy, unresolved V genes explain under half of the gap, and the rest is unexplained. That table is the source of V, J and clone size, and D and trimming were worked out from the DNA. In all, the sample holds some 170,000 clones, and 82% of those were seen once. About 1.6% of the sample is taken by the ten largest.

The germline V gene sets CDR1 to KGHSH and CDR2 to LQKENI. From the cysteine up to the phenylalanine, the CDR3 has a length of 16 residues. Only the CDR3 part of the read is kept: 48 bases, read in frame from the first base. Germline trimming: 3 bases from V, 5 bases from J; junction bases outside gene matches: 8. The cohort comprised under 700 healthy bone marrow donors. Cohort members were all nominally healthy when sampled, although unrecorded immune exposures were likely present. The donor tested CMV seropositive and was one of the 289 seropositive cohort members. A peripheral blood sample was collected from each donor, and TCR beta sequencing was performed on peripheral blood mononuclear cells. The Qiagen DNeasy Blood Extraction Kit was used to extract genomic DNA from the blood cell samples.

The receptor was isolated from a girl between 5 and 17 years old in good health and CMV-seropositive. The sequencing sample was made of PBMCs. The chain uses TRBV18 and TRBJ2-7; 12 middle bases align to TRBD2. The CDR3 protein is CASSPRLAGGLDEQYF. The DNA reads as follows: TGTGCCAGCTCACCTCGGCTAGCGGGAGGGTTAGACGAGCAGTACTTC.